Shown below are 32 T cell receptor beta chains from a single sample sequenced in a study of T-cell memory formation after mild COVID-19. MiXCR, applied by TCRdb to the 5' RACE reads, yields one record per CDR3 protein. The data show a few hundred thousand distinct CDR3 sequences, roughly a fifth seen once. Sequencing was done on a sample of PBMCs or a T cell subset sorted from them (not recorded which). The receptors originated from a man aged 18 to 35 who had mild COVID-19 (a few samples of this study predate the infection). Cell type and time point are not known.

In its sample, this clonotype was seen a few times. The chain employs TRBV7-2 and TRBJ1-6; D is unresolved. This CDR3 is 14 amino acids long. Germline lookup yields CDR1 SGHTA and CDR2 FQGNSA. With 5 bases removed from V and 8 bases from J, the gap between germline ends came to 13 bases. Here the CDR3 reads CASSRKAWDSPLHF. As DNA, the CDR3 is TGTGCCAGCAGCCGTAAGGCGTGGGATTCACCCCTCCACTTT.

This clonotype was observed many times. V usage is TRBV9 and J usage is TRBJ1-2, with D tentatively TRBD1 (5 bases). V was shortened by 4 bases and J by 8 bases, with 15 bases between the two germline ends. CDR1 SGDLS and CDR2 YYNGEE come from the germline V gene. CDR3 length: 13 amino acids. CDR3: CASSSTTRDGYTF. The CDR3, as DNA: TGTGCCAGCAGCAGCACCACAAGGGACGGCTACACCTTC. Supplemented by reference TRBV9 and TRBJ1-2, the full variable domain reads DSGVTQTPKHLITATGQRVTLRCSPRSGDLSVYWYQQSLDQGLQFLIQYYNGEERAKGNILERFSAQQFPDLHSELNLSSLELGDSALYFCASSSTTRDGYTFGSGTRLTVV.

The chain links TRBV20-1 to TRBJ1-2; unclear D gene. This CDR3 region has 13 residues. V was clipped by 0 bases and J by 1 base, with 6 bases between them. Germline-derived CDR1 and CDR2 are DFQATT and SNEGSKA (reference sequence). DNA of the CDR3: TGCAGTGCTAGAGATCCCATTAACTATGGCTACACCTTC. It yields the protein CSARDPINYGYTF.

This clonotype has only a few counts. V and J are TRBV5-1 and TRBJ2-3; TRBD1 agrees at 12 bases. Germline V gives CDR1 SGHRS, CDR2 YFSETQ. With V trimmed by 4 bases and J by 4 bases, 4 bases remained unmatched. This CDR3 has 15 amino acids. In nucleotides, the CDR3 is TGCGCCAGCAGCCCGGGACAGGGGGCCGCAGATACGCAGTATTTT. Residues: CASSPGQGAADTQYF.

The chain combines TRBV28 with TRBJ1-1; possibly TRBD1 for D (5 bases). V dropped 5 bases and J dropped 4 bases, with 14 bases sitting between them. The CDR3 runs to 14 residues. Germline CDR1 MDHEN, CDR2 SYDVKM. Written as DNA, the CDR3 is TGTGCCAGCAGTCCGCCGGGCCAGGGCACTGAAGCTTTCTTT. Translating gives CASSPPGQGTEAFF.

This clonotype has a handful of counts. The chain employs TRBV24-1 and TRBJ1-2; possibly TRBD1 for D (6 bases). The germline V gene has CDR1 KGHDR and CDR2 SFDVKD. The CDR3 runs 16 residues. V was clipped by 4 bases and J by 6 bases, with 20 bases between them. CDR3 loop: CATSDSKPTGIDGYTF. DNA of the CDR3: TGTGCCACCAGTGACTCGAAGCCGACAGGAATCGATGGCTACACCTTC.

The rearrangement joins TRBV6-5 to TRBJ1-6; TRBD1 agrees at 8 bases. V trimming: 0 bases; J trimming: 13 bases; junction bases outside the gene matches: 8. The CDR3 extends over 15 amino acids. Germline loops: CDR1 MNHEY, CDR2 SVGAGI. CDR3 sequence: CASSYSGTGGTPLHF. The CDR3 coding sequence is TGTGCCAGCAGTTACTCGGGGACAGGAGGAACGCCCCTCCACTTT.

This clonotype has a handful of counts. V is TRBV3-1 and J is TRBJ1-3; no definite D call. Germline loops: CDR1 LGHDT, CDR2 YNNKEL (reference sequence). The V and J ends lost 4 bases and 4 bases respectively, with 17 bases between them. The CDR3 is made up of 16 amino acids. CDR3 bases: TGTGCCAGCAGCCCCCAGTGGGCGAATTCCGGAAACACCATATATTTT. Translated: CASSPQWANSGNTIYF. Full variable domain (missing parts from reference TRBV3-1 and TRBJ1-3): DTAVSQTPKYLVTQMGNDKSIKCEQNLGHDTMYWYKQDSKKFLKIMFSYNNKELIINETVPNRFSPKSPDKAHLNLHINSLELGDSAVYFCASSPQWANSGNTIYFGEGSWLTVV.

The rearrangement links TRBV6-5 to TRBJ1-1, with a weak D call TRBD1 (6 bases). The germline V and J ends were trimmed by 0 bases and 5 bases, with 19 bases remaining between them. The CDR3 spans 17 residues. The germline V gene has CDR1 MNHEY and CDR2 SVGAGI. The CDR3 loop is CASSYSFSGGTMTEAFF. DNA for the CDR3: TGTGCCAGCAGTTACTCGTTTAGTGGTGGGACAATGACTGAAGCTTTCTTT.

The chain carries TRBV7-9 and TRBJ2-2, with a possible D match to TRBD1 (6 bases). V lost 8 bases and J lost 4, with 20 bases in between. The CDR3 sequence is 16 residues long. Germline V gene lookup returns CDR1 SEHNR and CDR2 FQNEAQ (reference sequence). The DNA of the CDR3 is TGTGCCAGCGGCGTTGACAGGAACTATTTCACCGGGGAGCTGTTTTTT. This sequence encodes CASGVDRNYFTGELFF.

This chain connects TRBV12-3 or TRBV12-4 to TRBJ2-1; 7 bases match TRBD1. The CDR3 extends over 14 amino acids. V lost 5 bases, J lost 6 bases, and 7 bases stayed unmatched. CDR3 amino acids: CASSPGTVLNEQFF. The CDR3 nucleotides are TGTGCCAGCAGTCCAGGGACAGTGCTCAATGAGCAGTTCTTC.

CDR3: CASSSTGLAGGPGTDTQYF. CDR3 nucleotide sequence: TGTGCCAGCAGTTCTACCGGACTAGCGGGGGGGCCAGGCACAGATACGCAGTATTTT. The gene calls are TRBV28 and TRBJ2-3; 15 nucleotides align to TRBD2. This CDR3 has 19 residues. The germline V gene encodes CDR1 MDHEN and CDR2 SYDVKM. The trim removed 4 bases at V and 1 base at J, leaving 9 bases unmatched.

The rearrangement joins TRBV7-6 to TRBJ2-7; tentative D call: TRBD2 (5 bases). The V end was cut by 0 bases, the J end by 4 bases, with 7 bases between. CDR1 and CDR2 (germline): SGHVS, FNYEAQ. This CDR3 is built from 13 residues. CDR3 region: CASSLAPGYEQYF. CDR3 coding DNA: TGTGCCAGCAGCTTAGCACCGGGGTACGAGCAGTACTTC.

This clonotype was counted a few times. V gene TRBV20-1 combines with J gene TRBJ1-5; D unclear. Germline lookup yields CDR1 DFQATT and CDR2 SNEGSKA (reference sequence). The length of the CDR3 is 14 residues. The V and J ends lost 2 bases and 5 bases respectively, with 13 bases between them. The CDR3 region is CSARYRNTHQPQHF. The CDR3 region has the DNA TGCAGTGCTAGATATAGAAATACCCATCAGCCCCAGCATTTT.

This clonotype was detected only a few times. The V and J genes are TRBV9 and TRBJ2-3; D call uncertain. The germline V gene encodes CDR1 SGDLS and CDR2 YYNGEE. The CDR3 covers 15 residues. V was pared by 0 bases and J by 6 bases, with 14 bases between. This CDR3 is CASSVGVSAGDTQYF. CDR3 bases: TGTGCCAGCAGCGTAGGTGTATCCGCCGGTGATACGCAGTATTTT.

This chain joins TRBV6-5 and TRBJ1-4; D is possibly TRBD1 (5 bases). This CDR3 comprises 15 residues. Per the germline V gene, CDR1 is MNHEY and CDR2 is SVGAGI. V was clipped by 6 bases and J by 8 bases, with 19 bases between them. The CDR3 is CASSLGQGRWEKLFF. Written as DNA, the CDR3 is TGTGCCAGCAGCCTCGGGCAGGGAAGGTGGGAAAAACTGTTTTTT.

V and J are TRBV4-1 and TRBJ2-3; 9 bases are shared with TRBD1. Germline lookup yields CDR1 MGHRA and CDR2 YSYEKL. V trimming: 6 bases; J trimming: 0 bases; junction bases outside the gene matches: 16. This CDR3 contains 19 residues. CDR3 protein: CASSRTGTGPRASTDTQYF. CDR3 DNA sequence: TGCGCCAGCAGTCGCACCGGGACAGGGCCTCGTGCTAGCACAGATACGCAGTATTTT.

V gene TRBV29-1 combines with J gene TRBJ2-3, with TRBD1 matching 7 bases. V was pared by 6 bases and J by 0 bases, with 6 bases of the junction left unmatched. CDR3 length equals 14 residues. Germline CDR1 SQVTM, CDR2 ANQGSEA. The CDR3 is CSVAPGQSTDTQYF. For the CDR3, the DNA is TGCAGCGTCGCCCCGGGACAGAGCACAGATACGCAGTATTTT.

In this sample, this clonotype turned up a few times. J is TRBJ1-6 and V is TRBV7-2; D unclear. The V end lost 2 bases, the J end lost 7 bases, and 12 bases lay between the germline ends. The CDR3 is made up of 15 amino acids. Germline V CDR1 and CDR2: SGHTA, FQGNSA. The DNA of the CDR3 is TGTGCCAGCAGCTTAACTACTTTGAGGAATTCACCCCTCCACTTT. Translated: CASSLTTLRNSPLHF. Using reference TRBV7-2 and TRBJ1-6 for the parts outside the CDR3, the full variable domain is GAGVSQSPSNKVTEKGKDVELRCDPISGHTALYWYRQSLGQGLEFLIYFQGNSAPDKSGLPSDRFSAERTGGSVSTLTIQRTQQEDSAVYLCASSLTTLRNSPLHFGNGTRLTVT.

The V call is TRBV20-1, the J call TRBJ1-2, with D maybe TRBD1 (5 bases). Trimming cost V 3 bases and J 7 bases, with 12 bases left between them. The CDR3 has 12 residues. The germline V gene has CDR1 DFQATT and CDR2 SNEGSKA (reference sequence). The CDR3 nucleotides read TGCAGTGCTAGGAAGCAGGGACGTGGCTACACCTTC. Translating gives CSARKQGRGYTF.

This sequence joins TRBV7-9 and TRBJ2-7; D possibly uses TRBD1 or TRBD2 (5 bases each). The CDR3 spans 15 residues. The germline CDR1 and CDR2 sequences are SEHNR and FQNEAQ (reference sequence). Trimming left V 4 bases short and J 2 bases short, with 15 bases between. CDR3 region: CASSSSLRGPYEQYF. The CDR3 DNA sequence: TGTGCCAGCAGCTCCTCGCTCCGGGGCCCCTACGAGCAGTACTTC.

The rearrangement uses TRBV2 and TRBJ2-1, with 9 bases identical to TRBD2. The CDR3 is made up of 15 amino acids. The germline CDR1 and CDR2 sequences are SNHLY and FYNNEI. After removal of 5 bases from V and 14 bases from J, the junction contained 16 bases not matched to a gene. CDR3 residues: CASSFLAGDRPREFF. The CDR3 bases are TGTGCCAGCAGTTTTTTAGCGGGGGACCGGCCCCGGGAGTTCTTC.

The gene calls are TRBV12-3 or TRBV12-4 and TRBJ1-1; D is perhaps TRBD1 (5 bases). This CDR3 region has 15 residues. V was pared by 2 bases and J by 4 bases, with 14 bases between. The CDR3 loop reads CASSLTGPPSTEAFF. CDR3 bases: TGTGCCAGCAGTTTAACGGGGCCCCCTAGCACTGAAGCTTTCTTT.

The chain uses TRBV7-3 and TRBJ2-2; D remains ambiguous. Per the germline V gene, CDR1 is SGHTA and CDR2 is FQGTGA. The CDR3 consists of 16 residues. V was clipped by 5 bases and J by 4 bases, with 17 bases between them. The CDR3 is CASSPTPGLSTGELFF. The CDR3 DNA is TGTGCCAGCAGCCCCACCCCAGGCCTGAGCACCGGGGAGCTGTTTTTT.

This clonotype was found a few times. The rearrangement joins TRBV6-1 to TRBJ2-3; no definite D call. The germline gives CDR1 MNHNS, CDR2 SASEGT. This CDR3 has 11 residues. V lost 3 bases to trimming and J lost 6 bases, with 4 bases between them. CDR3: CASSDRDTQYF. Here the CDR3 DNA reads TGTGCCAGCAGTGACAGGGATACGCAGTATTTT.

A few counts support this clonotype. V is TRBV6-5 and J is TRBJ1-5; D perhaps matches TRBD1 (6 bases). There are 15 residues in the CDR3. Germline V CDR1 and CDR2: MNHEY, SVGAGI. V dropped 6 bases and J dropped 4 bases, with 16 bases sitting between them. This CDR3 is CASSDEAGANQPQHF. The CDR3 nucleotides read TGTGCCAGCAGCGACGAAGCAGGGGCAAATCAGCCCCAGCATTTT.

This clonotype was counted only a few times. CDR3 loop: CATTASTGANVLTF. CDR3 in DNA: TGTGCCACCACCGCCTCGACTGGGGCCAACGTCCTGACTTTC. The V call is TRBV24-1, the J call TRBJ2-6; no firm D call. This CDR3 is built from 14 residues. Trimming took off 8 bases at V and 2 bases at J, with 9 bases between the two ends. Germline assignment: CDR1 KGHDR and CDR2 SFDVKD.

The rearrangement links TRBV5-4 to TRBJ2-3, with D maybe TRBD1 (5 bases). Germline V gene data show CDR1 as SGHNT and CDR2 as YYREEE (reference sequence). V was clipped by 0 bases and J by 0 bases, with 8 bases between them. CDR3 length equals 15 residues. The CDR3 DNA follows: TGTGCCAGCAGCTTGGCGAAGGGGAGCACAGATACGCAGTATTTT. It encodes CASSLAKGSTDTQYF.

The sample holds a few counts of this clonotype. The chain combines TRBV7-9 with TRBJ2-5; the match to TRBD1 covers 11 bases. V lost 7 bases and J lost 8; bases outside the gene matches: 3. The CDR3 runs 12 residues. Germline V gene lookup returns CDR1 SEHNR and CDR2 FQNEAQ (reference sequence). The CDR3 DNA follows: TGTGCCAGCACCAGGACAGGGGGCACCCAGTACTTC. This codes for CASTRTGGTQYF.

The chain has TRBV7-3 and TRBJ2-3, with a weak D call TRBD2 (6 bases). The V gene's germline CDR1 is SGHTA and CDR2 FQGTGA. The CDR3 length is 15 residues. The ends were cut back, 0 bases at V and 1 base at J, with 8 bases in the middle. CDR3 sequence reads: CASSLTGGGTDTQYF. CDR3 DNA: TGTGCCAGCAGCTTAACGGGCGGGGGCACAGATACGCAGTATTTT.

This clonotype came up a few times. The gene calls are TRBV9 and TRBJ2-1; D might be TRBD2 (6 bases). Trimming removed 5 bases from V and 9 bases from J, with 15 bases in between. CDR1 and CDR2 from the germline V gene are SGDLS and YYNGEE. The CDR3 loop spans 13 amino acids. The DNA for the CDR3 is TGTGCCAGCAGTCCAAGAACTAGCTCTGAGCAGTTCTTC. Translation: CASSPRTSSEQFF.

The table lists this clonotype with many counts. The rearrangement links TRBV4-3 to TRBJ1-2; 7 nucleotides agree with TRBD1. V lost 0 bases and J lost 6; bases outside the gene matches: 7. CDR3 length equals 15 residues. The V gene's germline CDR1 is LGHNA and CDR2 YSLEER. The CDR3 DNA reads as TGCGCCAGCAGCCAAGATCGAGGGGGCGGAAATGGCTACACCTTC. It is translated as CASSQDRGGGNGYTF.